This T cell receptor beta chain came from a study of blood T cells in healthy people across ages. General study points: As age increased, TCR beta diversity per million T cells fell in a roughly linear fashion. More naive CD4+ cells and higher diversity were found in long-lived than in aged donors.

This clonotype showed up just a few times. The antigen remains undetermined. Per sample, at least 5 micrograms of total RNA were extracted. The V end lost 6 bases, the J end lost 1 base, and 9 bases lay between the germline ends. CDR1 SNHLY and CDR2 FYNNEI come from the germline V gene. CDR3 length: 13 residues. For the second PCR, which ran for roughly 6 to 12 cycles, a sample-barcoded 5' primer and a J-beta primer mix were used. A template-switch adaptor with 12 random nucleotides tagged each cDNA molecule. TCRdb independently ran MiXCR on the 5' RACE reads; one entry per CDR3 protein. The sample lists about 1.8 million distinct CDR3 sequences; 40% to 55% were seen once.

The sample comprised blood. The source is a woman between 40 and 50 years old in good health. The chain links TRBV2 to TRBJ2-5; D is uncertain. CDR3 bases: TGTGCCAGCAGCTGGAATTCCCAAGAGACCCAGTACTTC. This codes for CASSWNSQETQYF.